The 11 T cell receptor beta chains presented below share a single source sample, sequenced in a study of T cells in Graves' hyperthyroidism and ophthalmopathy. Amplification yielded TCR beta CDR3 regions, with RNA transcripts as the source. First-round RT-PCR of the TCR CDR3 relied on the HTBI primer set. TCRdb fed the multiplex PCR reads into MiXCR, producing one record per CDR3 protein. The table includes some 380,000 distinct CDR3 sequences, approximately 12% detected once. Sample: blood. The origin of the receptors is a man aged 25 to 45 with Graves' hyperthyroidism that later progressed to Graves' ophthalmopathy.

This clonotype was observed a few times. The chain combines TRBV27 with TRBJ1-1; no clear D gene. CDR3 size: 14 residues. Germline CDR1 reads MNHEY; CDR2 reads SMNVEV (reference sequence). V was clipped by 0 bases and J by 1 base, with 6 bases between them. CDR3 sequence (DNA): TGTGCCAGCAGTTTATCGCTGGGGAACACTGAAGCTTTCTTT. Its translation: CASSLSLGNTEAFF.

This clonotype appeared many times. The chain carries TRBV11-3 and TRBJ2-3; 9 bases fit TRBD2. Germline loops: CDR1 SGHNT, CDR2 YENEEA. This CDR3 is built from 15 residues. After removal of 3 bases from V and 2 bases from J, the junction contained 3 bases not matched to a gene. The CDR3 here is CASSLLAGPTDTQYF. The CDR3 bases are TGTGCCAGCAGCTTGCTAGCGGGACCCACAGATACGCAGTATTTT. Full variable domain (missing parts from reference TRBV11-3 and TRBJ2-3): EAGVVQSPRYKIIEKKQPVAFWCNPISGHNTLYWYLQNLGQGPELLIRYENEEAVDDSQLPKDRFSAERLKGVDSTLKIQPAELGDSAVYLCASSLLAGPTDTQYFGPGTRLTVL.

This clonotype was seen many times. The chain joins TRBV7-9 to TRBJ1-1; D may be TRBD1 (5 bases). Trimming shortened V by 5 bases and J by 5 bases, and 15 bases separated the two germline ends. CDR1 and CDR2 from the germline V gene are SEHNR and FQNEAQ (reference sequence). This CDR3 region has 14 residues. As DNA, the CDR3 is TGTGCCAGCAGCCCCCATGGGGGTGGGACTGAAGCTTTCTTT. It codes for CASSPHGGGTEAFF.

This clonotype was detected only a few times. The chain carries TRBV6-1 and TRBJ1-6, with D possibly being TRBD1 (5 bases). The germline V and J ends were trimmed by 3 bases and 3 bases, with 12 bases remaining between them. CDR3 length equals 16 residues. In germline, CDR1 is MNHNS, CDR2 SASEGT. The CDR3: CASSEGTTDYNSPLHF. The CDR3 DNA follows: TGTGCCAGCAGTGAGGGGACGACAGACTATAATTCACCCCTCCACTTT.

This clonotype was seen a handful of times. The chain couples TRBV14 to TRBJ1-1; 7 positions match TRBD1. This CDR3 has 18 residues. V shed 6 bases, J shed 0 bases, and the junction held 16 bases outside the gene matches. Germline values: CDR1 SGHDN, CDR2 FVKESK. The CDR3 protein is CASRPNRGAITVNTEAFF. CDR3 nucleotide sequence: TGTGCCAGCAGGCCCAACAGGGGCGCTATTACCGTGAACACTGAAGCTTTCTTT.

This clonotype came up many times. The chain recombines TRBV7-8 with TRBJ2-3, with TRBD1 matching 7 bases. This CDR3 contains 16 residues. Trimming removed 5 bases from V and 1 base from J; junction bases left unmatched: 9. The V gene's germline CDR1 is SGHVS and CDR2 FQNEAQ. CDR3: CASSPGGQGGTDTQYF. The CDR3 DNA reads as TGTGCCAGCAGCCCAGGAGGTCAGGGGGGCACAGATACGCAGTATTTT.

This rearrangement joins TRBV30 to TRBJ1-2; 8 bases align to TRBD1. Trimming at V came to 0 bases and at J to 4 bases, leaving 4 bases not matched to a gene. Germline V gives CDR1 GTSNPN, CDR2 SVGIG (reference sequence). This CDR3 comprises 14 residues. Here the CDR3 reads CAWSVQGVGYGYTF. In DNA form, the CDR3 reads TGTGCCTGGAGTGTACAGGGGGTGGGCTATGGCTACACCTTC.

With respect to this clonotype: This may come from a read error, since a much larger clone is one base off. The genes are TRBV6-1 and TRBJ2-7, with TRBD1 matching over 8 bases. V lost 10 bases, J lost 3 bases, and 8 bases stayed unmatched. Germline V gives CDR1 MNHNS, CDR2 SASEGT. The CDR3 is 13 amino acids. CDR3 coding DNA: TGTGCCATCCACCTGACAGGGGTCTACGAGCAGTACTTC. This sequence encodes CAIHLTGVYEQYF.

This clonotype was detected only a few times. The chain couples TRBV7-6 to TRBJ2-1; 7 nucleotides agree with TRBD1. The V gene's germline CDR1 is SGHVS and CDR2 FNYEAQ. J lost 0 bases, V lost 3 bases, and 8 bases had no gene match. This CDR3 has 17 amino acids. CDR3 sequence reads: CASSFGTGAFSYNEQFF. The CDR3 DNA sequence: TGTGCCAGCAGCTTTGGTACAGGGGCCTTCTCCTACAATGAGCAGTTCTTC.

V and J are TRBV6-1 and TRBJ1-6, with 8 bases matching TRBD1. V was pared by 2 bases and J by 13 bases, with 10 bases of the junction left unmatched. The CDR3 is made up of 15 amino acids. Germline V gene sequence: CDR1 MNHNS, CDR2 SASEGT. CDR3 in DNA: TGTGCCAGCAGTGAACAGGGGGCGACTATTTTGCCCCTCCACTTT. Amino acid sequence: CASSEQGATILPLHF.

The table lists this clonotype with many counts. The chain uses TRBV11-2 and TRBJ1-5; D is unresolved. Trimming removed 5 bases at V and 1 base at J, with 12 bases between. Germline CDR1 is SGHAT and CDR2 is FQNNGV. The CDR3 sequence is 15 residues long. The CDR3 bases are TGTGCCAGCAGCCTACACCTAGGGAGCAATCAGCCCCAGCATTTT. Translated, it gives CASSLHLGSNQPQHF.